Listed below are T cell receptor beta chains from one sample, sequenced in a study of cytomegalovirus exposure and HLA in healthy donors. Sequencing used immunoSEQ multiplex PCR; TCRdb keeps in-frame clones, though not all of them. The sample carries around 200,000 clones, around 83% recorded once. Sequencing input: PBMCs. The source is a woman aged 45-65 years in good health and CMV-seropositive. The CDR3 runs from the conserved cysteine through the conserved F or W. The D gene is left open where the match is weak. Clone size is not always given. Where it is, it says once, few, many or a class for expanded clones.

>TRBV6-6|TRBJ2-5|-|once
TGTGCCAGCAGCCTTAGCTGGGAGACCCAGTACTTC
CASSLSWETQYF
>TRBV5-6|TRBJ2-7|TRBD1|-
TGTGCCAGCAGCAGGGGACAGGTGCCCAACGAGCAGTACTTC
CASSRGQVPNEQYF
>TRBV19|TRBJ2-6|-|-
TGTGCCAGTAGTGTCTCCTCTGGGGCCAACGTCCTGACTTTC
CASSVSSGANVLTF
>TRBV18|TRBJ1-1|-|-
TGTGCCAGCTCACGGGGCAGCGTGAACACTGAAGCTTTCTTT
CASSRGSVNTEAFF
>TRBV18|TRBJ2-7|TRBD1|-
TGTGCCAGCTCACCGGTACAGGGGAACTACGAGCAGTACTTC
CASSPVQGNYEQYF
>TRBV11-2|TRBJ2-3|TRBD2|-
TGTGCCAGCAGCTCTCTCCCGGGACTAGCGCGCACAGATACGCAGTATTTT
CASSSLPGLARTDTQYF
>TRBV5-6|TRBJ2-3|-|few
TGTGCCAGCAGCTTGGGACAGGATACGCAGTATTTT
CASSLGQDTQYF
>TRBV10-2|TRBJ2-7|-|-
TGCGCCAGCAGGAGTCCCTCCTACGAGCAGTACTTC
CASRSPSYEQYF
>TRBV15|TRBJ2-5|-|-
TGTGCCACCAGCAGAGATATCGGAGAGACCCAGTACTTC
CATSRDIGETQYF
>TRBV11-3|TRBJ2-1|-|-
TGTGCCAGCAGCTTAGGACAGGCCTCCGCTGGGGATGAGCAGTTCTTC
CASSLGQASAGDEQFF
>TRBV7-3|TRBJ1-2|-|-
TGTGCCAGCAGCCCCTACCTGGGTGGGGAGGGCTACACCTTC
CASSPYLGGEGYTF
>TRBV7-3|TRBJ2-1|TRBD2|-
TGTGCCAGCAGCCAAACTAGCGGGGGTTTATACAATGAGCAGTTCTTC
CASSQTSGGLYNEQFF
>TRBV18|TRBJ2-1|TRBD1|-
TGTGCCAGCTCACCGTTAGGTGGGACCGGGACAGGGGACAATGAGCAGTTCTTC
CASSPLGGTGTGDNEQFF
>TRBV7-9|TRBJ1-3|TRBD1|-
TGTGCCAGCACCTGGACAGGCGTCTCCTGGGACACCATATATTTT
CASTWTGVSWDTIYF
>TRBV7-9|TRBJ2-7|TRBD1|few
TGTGCCAGCACCGGGACAGCATCCTACGAGCAGTACTTC
CASTGTASYEQYF
>TRBV27|TRBJ1-2|TRBD1|few
TGTGCCAGCAGTCGGACAGGGAACACTAACTATGGCTACACCTTC
CASSRTGNTNYGYTF
>TRBV9|TRBJ1-4|-|-
TGTGCCAGCAGCGTAGGAACAGGGCACGCTAATGAAAAACTGTTTTTT
CASSVGTGHANEKLFF
>TRBV28|TRBJ1-1|-|-
TGTGCCAGCAGTTCTTACTTGAACACTGAAGCTTTCTTT
CASSSYLNTEAFF
>TRBV19|TRBJ2-7|-|-
TGTGCCAGCAGTACTAACAGGGACGGCTACGAGCAGTACTTC
CASSTNRDGYEQYF
>TRBV4-1|TRBJ1-5|TRBD1|-
TGCGCCAGCAGCCAAGACCCGACAGGGAGGTTTGGTGGGAATCAGCCCCAGCATTTT
CASSQDPTGRFGGNQPQHF
>TRBV4-3|TRBJ1-1|-|-
TGCGCCAGCAGCCAAAGATTGGAGAAGAACACTGAAGCTTTCTTT
CASSQRLEKNTEAFF
>TRBV9|TRBJ2-7|-|-
TGTGCCAGCAGCGTAGACGGGCAGGAGGCCTACGAGCAGTACTTC
CASSVDGQEAYEQYF
>TRBV5-1|TRBJ1-4|-|once
TGCGCCAGCAGCTTGGCAAGCAATGTCGATGAAAAACTGTTTTTT
CASSLASNVDEKLFF